The entry below gives a single T cell receptor (beta chain) sequence along with its context. Using immunoSEQ multiplex PCR, the repertoire was profiled, and TCRdb retains in-frame clones only, with some absent. This sample has about 270,000 clones, with 85% to 90% found just once. Cohort allocation depended upon clinical history that participants reported. The J segment lost 0 bases and the V segment lost 4 bases, leaving 7 bases of the junction unmatched. The CDR3 runs 15 residues. The germline V gene encodes CDR1 SGHNT and CDR2 YYREEE (reference sequence). The data are from a study of blood T cell repertoires in COVID-19. Study overall: Both acute and convalescent COVID-19 samples were obtained from the United States, Italy and Spain. In each case, the material was cDNA or gDNA derived from T cells, B-cell-depleted T cells, or PBMCs.

This clonotype was sampled from a woman aged 18-29 years who had recovered from COVID-19. The chain has TRBV5-4 and TRBJ2-7; TRBD2 matches 7 bases. Sequencing was carried out using PBMCs or T cells enriched from blood (not recorded which). This CDR3 is CASSAGGSSSYEQYF. As DNA, the CDR3 is TGTGCCAGCAGCGCCGGGGGGTCTAGCTCCTACGAGCAGTACTTC.